This T cell receptor beta chain was sequenced in a study of blood T cell repertoires in COVID-19. Study as a whole: Sites across the United States, Italy and Spain contributed samples from acute and convalescent COVID-19. T cells, B-cell-depleted T cells, or PBMCs supplied cDNA or gDNA.

Per the original data handling: Amplification of reference gene primers was used by the study to estimate nucleated cell counts. Data came from immunoSEQ multiplex PCR; TCRdb stores just in-frame clones and leaves some out. V and J calls and clone size are given by that table; D and trimming were obtained from the DNA. The data contain fewer than 250,000 clones, roughly nine tenths of them singletons. The CDR3 contains 15 residues. Per the germline V gene, CDR1 is LGHDT and CDR2 is YNNKEL (reference sequence). Losses at the gene ends were 2 bases for V and 2 bases for J; bases not matched to a gene: 4.

Sample: peripheral blood. This TCR was sampled from a man younger than 45 with acute or convalescent COVID-19. The V and J genes are TRBV3-1 (or the pseudogene TRBV3-2) and TRBJ2-7; 9 nucleotides line up with TRBD1. CDR3 amino acids: CASSQPGQGTYEQYF. CDR3 nucleotides: TGTGCCAGCAGCCAACCGGGACAGGGTACCTACGAGCAGTACTTC.